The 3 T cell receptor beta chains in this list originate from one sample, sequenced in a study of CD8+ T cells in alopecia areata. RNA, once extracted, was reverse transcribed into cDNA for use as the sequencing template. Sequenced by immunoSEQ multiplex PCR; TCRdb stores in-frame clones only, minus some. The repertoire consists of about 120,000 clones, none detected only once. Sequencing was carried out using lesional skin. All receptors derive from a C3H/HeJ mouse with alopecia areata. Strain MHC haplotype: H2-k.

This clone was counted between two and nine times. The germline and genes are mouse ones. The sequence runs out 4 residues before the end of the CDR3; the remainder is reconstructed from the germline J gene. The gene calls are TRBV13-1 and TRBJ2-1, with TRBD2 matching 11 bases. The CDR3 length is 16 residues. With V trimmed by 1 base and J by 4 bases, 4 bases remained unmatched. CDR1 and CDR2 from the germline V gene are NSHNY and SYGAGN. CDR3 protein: CASSDSDWGGYAEQFF. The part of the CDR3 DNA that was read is TGTGCCAGCAGTGATAGCGACTGGGGGGGGTATGCT.

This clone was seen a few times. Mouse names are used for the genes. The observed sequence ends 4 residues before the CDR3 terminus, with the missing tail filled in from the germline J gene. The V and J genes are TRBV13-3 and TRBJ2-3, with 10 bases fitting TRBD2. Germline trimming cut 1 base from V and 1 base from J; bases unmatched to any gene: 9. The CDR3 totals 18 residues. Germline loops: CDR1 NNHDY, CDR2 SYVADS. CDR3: CASSDLGLGGPGAETLYF. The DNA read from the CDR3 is TGTGCCAGCAGTGATTTGGGGCTGGGGGGGCCTGGTGCAGAA.

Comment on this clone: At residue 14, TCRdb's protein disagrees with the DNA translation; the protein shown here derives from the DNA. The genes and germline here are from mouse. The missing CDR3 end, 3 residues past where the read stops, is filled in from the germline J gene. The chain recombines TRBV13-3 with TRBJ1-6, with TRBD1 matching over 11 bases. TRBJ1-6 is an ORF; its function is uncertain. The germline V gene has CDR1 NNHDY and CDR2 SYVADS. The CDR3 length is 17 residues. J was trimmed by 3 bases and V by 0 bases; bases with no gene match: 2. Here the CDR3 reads CASSDVGTGGYNSPLYF. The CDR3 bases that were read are TGTGCCAGCAGTGATGTCGGGACAGGGGGCTATAATTCGCCC.